A single TCR beta chain is shown here with its context. The antigen is unknown. It is likely a read error, because the conserved phenylalanine at the end of the CDR3 is missing. The DNA is omitted, as the CDR3 cannot be located on it reliably, and the CDR3 follows TCRdb's listing. This entry is derived from a study of identical twins. Whole-study findings and limits: Clonotypes of the beta chain that were abundant in cord blood carried fewer insertions (memory repertoires showed none).

The CDR3 extends over 8 residues, inclusive of both ends. CDR1 is PRHDT, CDR2 FYEKMQ, per germline (reference sequence). TCRdb itself ran the 5' RACE reads through MiXCR, one entry per CDR3 protein. The sample consists of under 300,000 distinct CDR3 sequences, roughly 13% of them appearing once. These same data were also listed under a study on yellow fever vaccine responses in identical twins.

The receptor was isolated from a young woman in good health. The material sequenced was memory (CD45RO+) T cells sorted from blood. The chain employs TRBV13 and TRBJ2-3. CDR3 residues: CASSPVCK.